The subject of this entry is one T cell receptor (beta chain). The antigen remains undetermined. TCRdb's copy holds only in-frame clones and misses some; the assay was immunoSEQ multiplex PCR. The data show roughly 120,000 clones, with 85% to 90% seen just once and about 4.3% held by the top ten. The CDR3 extends over 19 amino acids. Germline assignment: CDR1 LGHDT and CDR2 YNNKEL (reference sequence). The V and J ends lost 0 bases and 2 bases, in that order; junction bases with no gene match: 9. This record belongs to a study of T cell responses to AZD1222 COVID-19 vaccine. Overall study findings and caveats: Clonal diversity was possibly underestimated, and white British individuals and females predominated among donors. Two AZD1222 doses significantly raised spike-specific TCR breadth and depth over controls.

This TCR derives from an adult who received the AZD1222 COVID-19 vaccine. V is TRBV3-1 (or the pseudogene TRBV3-2) and J is TRBJ2-5; 13 bases agree with TRBD2. Source: peripheral blood, taken 28 days after the second AZD1222 dose. The CDR3 loop reads CASSQDPPTSGGPQETQYF. CDR3 DNA sequence: TGTGCCAGCAGCCAAGACCCGCCGACTAGCGGGGGGCCACAAGAGACCCAGTACTTC.